This T cell receptor (beta chain) was observed in a study of shared clonotypes between healthy human individuals. As defined, naive CD8 cells were CD45RO-negative and positively selected for CCR7, with terminally differentiated effector memory CD45RA+ cells excluded. V shed 4 bases and J 3 bases; nucleotides not matched to a gene: 4. The CDR3 runs to 15 residues. From germline, CDR1 is SGDLS and CDR2 YYNGEE. Profiling relied on immunoSEQ multiplex PCR, and the TCRdb table lists in-frame clones only, not all of them. The data show about 2.1 million clones, with around 93% seen just once and less than 2% held by the top ten.

The TCR sequence derives from a man aged 18 to 29 in good health. Some clones in this sample may be carry-over from other donors' samples. V usage is TRBV9 and J usage is TRBJ2-3; 11 bases align to TRBD2. Material: naive CD8+ T cells from PBMCs. CDR3 sequence reads: CASSFSGRVTDTQYF. The CDR3 DNA reads TGTGCCAGCAGCTTTAGCGGGAGGGTTACAGATACGCAGTATTTT.